Below are 10 T cell receptor beta chains sequenced from a single sample in a study of PD-1 blockade in classical Hodgkin lymphoma (TCRdb year 2020). Library construction relied on the immunoSEQ multiplex PCR assay. The table comes from immuneACCESS by way of TCRdb, which keeps in-frame sequences with V and J called. Part of the clones is missing from these tables; in studies checked, under half for an unresolved V gene and the rest for unknown reasons. The sample data list 96,000 or so clones, and more than 85% of these were observed just once. Approximately 2% of the sample comes from the top ten. The label giving this sample's time point can be read as: cycle 4 day 1 (C4D1), after 5 to 7 weeks of nivolumab. Every trial patient had relapsed following autologous stem cell transplantation, and prior brentuximab vedotin exposure was what differed among cohorts A, B and C. This material consisted of peripheral blood mononuclear cells (PBMCs), taken before the fourth cycle of nivolumab. All receptors derive from a human donor with classical Hodgkin lymphoma.

The chain links TRBV11-2 to TRBJ2-3; 11 positions match TRBD2. Looked up from germline, CDR1 is SGHAT and CDR2 is FQNNGV. CDR3 length equals 19 residues. V gave up 5 bases and J gave up 4 bases; unmatched junction bases: 17. The CDR3 spells CASSRTLAGGLPSADTQYF. The CDR3 coding sequence is TGTGCCAGCAGCCGAACTCTAGCGGGAGGCCTCCCTTCTGCAGATACGCAGTATTTT.

V usage is TRBV5-1 and J usage is TRBJ2-1, with 14 bases identical to TRBD2. CDR3 size: 19 residues. The germline V gene has CDR1 SGHRS and CDR2 YFSETQ. J gave up 6 bases and V 3 bases, and 14 bases lay outside the gene matches. The CDR3 bases are TGCGCCAGCAGCTCCTTGGGGACTAGCGGGAGAAAGAGGCCCAATGAGCAGTTCTTC. Protein sequence: CASSSLGTSGRKRPNEQFF.

V gene TRBV6-5 combines with J gene TRBJ2-4; D unclear. The CDR3 totals 15 residues. The germline gives CDR1 MNHEY, CDR2 SVGAGI. V lost 0 bases and J lost 4, with 10 bases in between. CDR3 sequence reads: CASSYSETSKNIQYF. The CDR3 bases are TGTGCCAGCAGTTACTCGGAGACGTCTAAAAACATTCAGTACTTC.

This rearrangement joins TRBV7-6 to TRBJ1-5, with D maybe TRBD1 (5 bases). The CDR3 covers 13 residues. Germline-derived CDR1 and CDR2 are SGHVS and FNYEAQ. Between the trimmed V and J ends, which lost 2 bases and 7 bases, there was a span of 9 bases. Here the CDR3 reads CASSLLRDQPQHF. The DNA for the CDR3 is TGTGCCAGCAGCTTACTCAGGGACCAGCCCCAGCATTTT.

The chain joins TRBV6-1 to TRBJ1-6; 9 bases are shared with TRBD1. CDR3 length: 14 residues. Germline CDR1 and CDR2: MNHNS and SASEGT. After removal of 5 bases from V and 8 bases from J, the junction contained 4 bases not matched to a gene. Here the CDR3 reads CASSSRQGDSPLHF. The CDR3 bases are TGTGCCAGCAGTTCTAGACAGGGGGATTCACCCCTCCACTTT.

The chain recombines TRBV6-5 with TRBJ2-3; D is possibly TRBD1 (5 bases). The CDR3 loop spans 15 amino acids. Trimming removed 5 bases from V and 2 bases from J, with 14 bases in between. Germline assignment: CDR1 MNHEY and CDR2 SVGAGI. CDR3 residues: CASSLSAGATDTQYF. CDR3 in DNA: TGTGCCAGCAGTCTTTCGGCTGGGGCCACAGATACGCAGTATTTT.

The CDR3 protein is CASSVTGQGSSPLHF. DNA for the CDR3: TGTGCCAGCAGCGTAACGGGACAGGGTAGCTCACCCCTCCACTTT. The genes are TRBV9 and TRBJ1-6; TRBD1 aligns across 9 bases. V gave up 1 base and J gave up 10 bases; unmatched junction bases: 6. Germline V lookup: CDR1 SGDLS, CDR2 YYNGEE. CDR3 size: 15 residues.

The chain uses TRBV30 and TRBJ2-1; D may correspond to TRBD1 or TRBD2 (6 bases each). V was pared by 3 bases and J by 4 bases, with 19 bases between. CDR1 and CDR2 from the germline V gene are GTSNPN and SVGIG (reference sequence). The CDR3 consists of 16 residues. The CDR3 bases are TGTGCCTGGAGGAAGTGGGGGGCGAGAGTATACAATGAGCAGTTCTTC. Amino acids: CAWRKWGARVYNEQFF.

This clone was seen once. V and J are TRBV19 and TRBJ2-5, with 8 positions matching TRBD1. This CDR3 contains 15 residues. The V segment lost 3 bases and the J segment 5 bases; nucleotides outside the gene matches: 8. Germline V gene data show CDR1 as LNHDA and CDR2 as SQIVND (reference sequence). CDR3 protein: CASSMIGTGLETQYF. CDR3 nucleotide sequence: TGTGCCAGTAGTATGATTGGGACAGGACTGGAGACCCAGTACTTC.

The chain recombines TRBV28 with TRBJ2-1, with TRBD2 as a possible D gene (5 bases). The CDR3 extends over 16 amino acids. Trimming left V 6 bases short and J 0 bases short, with 15 bases between. Germline V gene sequence: CDR1 MDHEN, CDR2 SYDVKM. CDR3 DNA: TGTGCCAGCAGCCGGGCCGGACTGGACTCCTACAATGAGCAGTTCTTC. Translated, it gives CASSRAGLDSYNEQFF.